The clone carrying this T cell receptor beta chain appeared many times. Its antigen is not known. The investigators amplified TCR beta CDR3 regions from RNA transcripts. First-round RT-PCR of the TCR CDR3 relied on the HTBI primer set. TCRdb re-derived calls from the multiplex PCR reads in MiXCR, one entry per CDR3 protein. The sample contains around 340,000 distinct CDR3 sequences, around 18% of which appear only once. Uncontrolled infections, other autoimmune diseases, pregnancy or lactation led to exclusion of patients. Diagnostic assessment was based on clinical symptoms, serum thyroxine and TRAb, thyroid ultrasound and orbital computed tomography. The PBMCs were taken from under 12 ml of fresh peripheral blood. These data are taken from a study of T cells in Graves' hyperthyroidism and ophthalmopathy. Trimming pared 2 bases from V and 7 bases from J, leaving 11 bases between. Germline values: CDR1 SEHNR, CDR2 FQNEAQ (reference sequence). CDR3 length equals 14 residues.

Notes on the study in general: Blood shared most expanded thyroid clonotypes above 0.001.

The source material was blood. V is TRBV7-9 and J is TRBJ2-2; the D gene is possibly TRBD1 (6 bases). The TCR was taken from a woman between 40 and 50 years old with Graves' ophthalmopathy. The CDR3, as DNA: TGTGCCAGCAGCTTAAACCCAGGGGACGGGGAGCTGTTTTTT. This codes for CASSLNPGDGELFF.